A few counts support the clone carrying this TCR beta chain. Its target is not known. Trimming left V 5 bases short and J 1 base short, with 8 bases between. The CDR3 totals 13 residues. Germline-derived CDR1 and CDR2 are MNHEY and SMNVEV (reference sequence). This entry belongs to a study of cytomegalovirus exposure and HLA in healthy donors. Study information: In terms of ancestry, the Caucasian-associated cluster contained roughly 80% of the roughly 400 genotyped donors. Whole-study results and caveats: Altogether, 160 or so TCR beta chains were recorded as cytomegalovirus-associated. Association of a missense DCLRE1C variant with TCR beta V- and J-gene trimming was reported in a later analysis. Reports showed the classifier diagnosing cytomegalovirus status with high specificity and sensitivity.

Vbeta (60) and Jbeta (13) primers were used in the PCR. Profiling relied on immunoSEQ multiplex PCR, and the TCRdb table lists in-frame clones only, not all of them. Here the sample spans some 200,000 clones, around 79% being singletons. The J gene is TRBJ1-2, the V gene TRBV27; D is undetermined. This receptor was taken from a girl aged 2 to 9 in good health and CMV-seronegative. What was sequenced was PBMCs. CDR3 in amino acids: CASSRTVNYGYTF. The CDR3 DNA reads TGTGCCAGCAGTCGCACAGTTAACTATGGCTACACCTTC.